This entry lists 13 T cell receptor beta chains sequenced from one sample in a study of T-cell reconstitution after alpha-beta-depleted transplantation in children. Unique molecular identifiers were incorporated during preparation of the TCRbeta library. TCRdb itself ran the PCR reads through MiXCR, one entry per CDR3 protein. The data contain under 850,000 distinct CDR3 sequences, around 13% of them seen just once; the ten biggest clones take up 0.79%. Sequences were derived from PBMCs, sampled before TCRalphabeta/CD19-depleted stem cell transplant. These receptors were taken from a girl between 2 and 10 years old with congenital amegakaryocytic thrombocytopenia, due to receive a stem cell transplant.

This clonotype was seen more than once but under ten times. The chain has TRBV12-3 or TRBV12-4 and TRBJ2-1; 7 bases agree with TRBD2. This CDR3 has 16 residues. After removal of 6 bases from V and 2 bases from J, the junction contained 10 bases not matched to a gene. The CDR3 DNA reads as TGTGCCAGCAGGGAAGGTCGGGGGGAGACCTACAATGAGCAGTTCTTC. It encodes CASREGRGETYNEQFF.

V gene TRBV5-1 combines with J gene TRBJ2-7; TRBD2 is a possible D gene (6 bases). V was cut by 7 bases and J by 6 bases, with 14 bases left in between. The CDR3 loop spans 12 amino acids. Germline loops: CDR1 SGHRS, CDR2 YFSETQ. This CDR3 is CASALGRSEQYF. DNA for the CDR3: TGCGCCAGCGCTTTAGGGAGGTCCGAGCAGTACTTC.

This clonotype was seen a handful of times. The gene calls are TRBV27 and TRBJ2-1; D gene uncertain. Germline CDR1 reads MNHEY; CDR2 reads SMNVEV (reference sequence). The CDR3 length is 14 residues. Trimming removed 1 base at V and 9 bases at J, with 13 bases between. The CDR3 loop reads CASSLFSPAVEQFF. As DNA, the CDR3 is TGTGCCAGCAGTTTATTCTCCCCCGCGGTTGAGCAGTTCTTC.

As concerns this clonotype: An end of the junction does not agree with germline; a read error may underlie this. V is TRBV11-2 and J is TRBJ2-3; 8 positions agree with TRBD1. The V gene's germline CDR1 is SGHAT and CDR2 FQNNGV. CDR3 length: 17 amino acids. The CDR3 nucleotides are TGTGCCAGCATCTTCCATGGGACAGGTCCTAGCACGGATACGCAGTATTTT. Translated: CASIFHGTGPSTDTQYF.

This clonotype was counted only a few times. J is TRBJ1-6 and V is TRBV7-8; the D gene is possibly TRBD1 (5 bases). CDR1 and CDR2 from the germline V gene are SGHVS and FQNEAQ. CDR3 size: 17 residues. Trimming removed 0 bases from V and 7 bases from J, with 16 bases in between. The CDR3 DNA is TGTGCCAGCAGCTTAGCGTTTATAGAGGCAGGGAATTCACCCCTCCACTTT. Encoded protein: CASSLAFIEAGNSPLHF. The whole variable domain, filled in from reference TRBV7-8 and TRBJ1-6, reads GAGVSQSPRYKVAKRGQDVALRCDPISGHVSLFWYQQALGQGPEFLTYFQNEAQLDKSGLPSDRFFAERPEGSVSTLKIQRTQQEDSAVYLCASSLAFIEAGNSPLHFGNGTRLTVT.

This chain connects TRBV30 to TRBJ1-1, with D possibly TRBD1 on 5 matching bases. The germline V and J ends were trimmed by 3 bases and 5 bases, with 10 bases remaining between them. Germline V CDR1 and CDR2: GTSNPN, SVGIG (reference sequence). The CDR3 contains 12 residues. CDR3 region: CAWRDRGTEAFF. The CDR3 DNA follows: TGTGCCTGGAGGGATAGGGGTACTGAAGCTTTCTTT.

This clonotype was recorded many times. The genes are TRBV5-1 and TRBJ1-1; TRBD1 agrees at 7 bases. Trimming cost V 4 bases and J 8 bases; bases outside gene matches: 2. Germline CDR1 is SGHRS and CDR2 is YFSETQ. This CDR3 region has 11 residues. This CDR3 reads CASSVGQEAFF. The CDR3, as DNA: TGCGCCAGCAGCGTGGGACAGGAAGCTTTCTTT.

This clonotype has more than one count but fewer than ten. The chain joins TRBV28 to TRBJ2-2; no firm D call. V lost 3 bases to trimming and J lost 10 bases, with 9 bases between them. Germline-derived CDR1 and CDR2 are MDHEN and SYDVKM. The CDR3 length is 12 residues. CDR3 nucleotide sequence: TGTGCCAGCAGTTTCCGAGAATTGGAGCTGTTTTTT. As protein: CASSFRELELFF.

This clonotype has a handful of counts. The chain recombines TRBV29-1 with TRBJ2-5; D uncertain. Germline CDR1 and CDR2: SQVTM and ANQGSEA. CDR3 size: 9 residues. The CDR3: CATAETQYF. The CDR3 coding sequence is TGCGCCACAGCAGAGACCCAGTACTTC.

This clonotype appeared many times. The chain joins TRBV12-3 or TRBV12-4 to TRBJ2-2; possibly TRBD1 or TRBD2 for D (6 bases each). Trimming shortened V by 3 bases and J by 5 bases, and 10 bases separated the two germline ends. The CDR3 is 14 residues long. The CDR3 protein is CASSFGGGTGELFF. CDR3 nucleotide sequence: TGTGCCAGCAGTTTCGGAGGGGGGACCGGGGAGCTGTTTTTT.

This clonotype was seen ten or more times. This sequence joins TRBV29-1 and TRBJ2-7; D not resolved. CDR3 length: 12 residues. V was trimmed by 4 bases and J by 2 bases, leaving 9 bases between them. Per the germline V gene, CDR1 is SQVTM and CDR2 is ANQGSEA. The CDR3 region has the DNA TGCAGCGTTGCTAGTGGCCCCTACGAGCAGTACTTC. Its protein is CSVASGPYEQYF.

This clonotype came up many times. The chain combines TRBV6-1 with TRBJ2-7; no clear D. The germline CDR1 and CDR2 sequences are MNHNS and SASEGT. V was cut by 3 bases and J by 2 bases, with 5 bases left in between. CDR3 length: 12 residues. The CDR3 reads CASSDEPYEQYF. CDR3 DNA sequence: TGTGCCAGCAGTGATGAACCCTACGAGCAGTACTTC.

This clonotype was detected many times. V and J are TRBV29-1 and TRBJ2-2, with D maybe TRBD1 (5 bases). This CDR3 is 12 amino acids long. The ends were cut back, 4 bases at V and 4 bases at J, with 7 bases in the middle. Per germline, CDR1 SQVTM and CDR2 ANQGSEA. CDR3 coding DNA: TGCAGCGTTGGCAGGGCCACCGGGGAGCTGTTTTTT. Translated: CSVGRATGELFF.